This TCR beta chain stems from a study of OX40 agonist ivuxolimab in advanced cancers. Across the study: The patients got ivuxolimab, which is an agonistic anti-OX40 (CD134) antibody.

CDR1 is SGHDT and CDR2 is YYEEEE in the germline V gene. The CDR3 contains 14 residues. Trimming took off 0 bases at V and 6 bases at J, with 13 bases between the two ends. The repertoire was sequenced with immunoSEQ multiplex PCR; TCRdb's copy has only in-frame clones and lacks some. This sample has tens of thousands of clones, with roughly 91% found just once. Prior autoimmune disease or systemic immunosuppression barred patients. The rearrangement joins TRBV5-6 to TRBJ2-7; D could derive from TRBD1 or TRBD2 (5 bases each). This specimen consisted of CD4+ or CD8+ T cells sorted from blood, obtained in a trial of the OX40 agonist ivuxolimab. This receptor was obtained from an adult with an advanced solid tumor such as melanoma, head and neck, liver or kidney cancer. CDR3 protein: CASSLGGRAAEQYF. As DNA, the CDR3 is TGTGCCAGCAGCTTGGGGGGACGGGCGGCCGAGCAGTACTTC.